These T cell receptor beta chains were read from a single sample in a study of identical twins. TCRdb used MiXCR to reprocess the 5' RACE reads, holding one entry per CDR3 protein. This table has 1.5 million to 2 million distinct CDR3 sequences, about 32% appearing once. The specimen was cord blood. The receptors shown here come from a newborn girl in good health. Both conserved end residues are part of each CDR3. D genes are given only for firm matches. Expanded clones are given a class, and other clones once, few, many or no size at all.

>NA|NA|TRBV10-3|TRBJ2-7
CAISPTREYNEQYF
TGTGCCATCAGCCCAACAAGGGAATACAATGAGCAGTACTTC
>NA|NA|TRBV20-1|TRBJ1-2
CSARLGSNYGYTF
TGCAGTGCTAGGCTGGGTTCCAACTATGGCTACACCTTC
>TRBD2|few|TRBV20-1|TRBJ2-1
CSAYPSGRGYNEQFF
TGCAGTGCTTATCCAAGCGGGAGGGGGTACAATGAGCAGTTCTTC
>NA|NA|TRBV2|TRBJ1-2
CASSDEGGYTF
TGTGCCAGCAGTGACGAGGGGGGCTACACCTTC
>TRBD1|NA|TRBV4-2|TRBJ1-2
CANSHPGQGYYGYTF
TGTGCCAACAGCCATCCGGGACAGGGGTACTATGGCTACACCTTC
>TRBD2|few|TRBV25-1|TRBJ2-3
CASSEYETSGTDTQYF
TGTGCCAGCAGTGAATACGAGACTAGCGGAACAGATACGCAGTATTTT
>NA|NA|TRBV25-1|TRBJ2-3
CASSAGSNTDTQYF
TGTGCCAGCAGCGCCGGATCTAACACAGATACGCAGTATTTT
>NA|NA|TRBV5-1|TRBJ2-3
CASGRQEGTDTQYF
TGCGCCAGCGGCCGACAGGAGGGCACAGATACGCAGTATTTT
>TRBD2|few|TRBV9|TRBJ2-4
CASSVASAGGPPAKNIQYF
TGTGCCAGCAGCGTAGCTTCAGCGGGAGGGCCACCTGCCAAAAACATTCAGTACTTC
>NA|many|TRBV20-1|TRBJ2-1
CSARTSYNEQFF
TGCAGTGCTAGGACTAGCTACAATGAGCAGTTCTTC